One and the same sample provided the 15 T cell receptor beta chains below, sequenced in a study of blood T cells in healthy people across ages. A second roughly 6 to 11 cycle PCR used barcoded and J-beta primers. Each CDR3 protein is one row after TCRdb ran MiXCR on the 5' RACE reads. In the table there are roughly 1.9 million distinct CDR3 sequences, 30% to 40% of which are singletons. Specimen: blood. The receptors were sampled from a human donor in good health.

The gene calls are TRBV20-1 and TRBJ2-7; D is uncertain. Trimming removed 0 bases at V and 6 bases at J, with 9 bases between. The CDR3 loop spans 12 amino acids. Germline-derived CDR1 and CDR2 are DFQATT and SNEGSKA (reference sequence). CDR3 sequence reads: CSAREVAREQYF. In nucleotides, the CDR3 is TGCAGTGCTAGAGAGGTAGCTCGCGAGCAGTACTTC.

The J gene is TRBJ2-7, the V gene TRBV6-2 or TRBV6-3, with TRBD2 matching over 12 bases. Germline values: CDR1 MNHEY, CDR2 SVGEGT. The CDR3 covers 17 residues. Unmatched junction bases numbered 13, after V lost 4 bases and J lost 6 bases. CDR3 coding DNA: TGTGCCAGCAGTTCCCCGGGACTAGCGGGTGTTAGCTGCGAGCAGTACTTC. It is translated as CASSSPGLAGVSCEQYF.

The rearrangement links TRBV5-1 to TRBJ1-1, with a weak D call TRBD1 (6 bases). Deletions cut 0 bases from V and 13 bases from J, with 22 bases between. The CDR3 covers 15 residues. The germline V gene encodes CDR1 SGHRS and CDR2 YFSETQ. CDR3 region: CASSLAEQGLGLGFF. For the CDR3, the DNA is TGCGCCAGCAGCTTGGCCGAACAGGGATTAGGTCTAGGTTTCTTT.

This chain joins TRBV6-2 or TRBV6-3 and TRBJ2-1; TRBD2 aligns across 12 bases. V dropped 6 bases and J dropped 6; count of bases not matched to a gene: 6. This CDR3 spans 15 amino acids. Per the germline V gene, CDR1 is MNHEY and CDR2 is SVGEGT. CDR3 amino acids: CASSLLAGGANEQFF. The CDR3 DNA reads TGTGCCAGCAGCCTTCTAGCGGGGGGGGCCAATGAGCAGTTCTTC.

The chain links TRBV29-1 to TRBJ1-2; unclear D gene. The V gene lost 5 bases and the J gene lost 4 bases, with 14 bases spanning the gap. Germline V gene lookup returns CDR1 SQVTM and CDR2 ANQGSEA. CDR3 length: 13 residues. DNA for the CDR3: TGCAGCGTTCGGGGAATTGTAGGCTATGGCTACACCTTC. This codes for CSVRGIVGYGYTF. Full variable domain (rest looked up from reference TRBV29-1 and TRBJ1-2): SAVISQKPSRDICQRGTSLTIQCQVDSQVTMMFWYRQQPGQSLTLIATANQGSEATYESGFVIDKFPISRPNLTFSTLTVSNMSPEDSSIYLCSVRGIVGYGYTFGSGTRLTVV.

This clonotype has a handful of counts. This may be a read error, as it is one base from a much larger clone. This chain joins TRBV6-1 and TRBJ2-4, with 7 bases matching TRBD2. This CDR3 contains 13 residues. Looked up from germline, CDR1 is MNHNS and CDR2 is SASEGT. The V and J ends lost 8 bases and 7 bases, in that order; junction bases with no gene match: 8. The CDR3 sequence is CASVGAGWNIQYF. CDR3 DNA sequence: TGTGCCAGCGTGGGAGCGGGGTGGAACATTCAGTACTTC.

Many counts were recorded for this clonotype. The CDR3 bases are TGCGCCAGCAGCCAACCTCACCAAGGACAAGATGGCTACACCTTC. It specifies CASSQPHQGQDGYTF. The chain employs TRBV4-3 and TRBJ1-2; TRBD1 is a possible D gene (5 bases). The V gene's germline CDR1 is LGHNA and CDR2 YSLEER. The germline V and J ends were trimmed by 2 bases and 6 bases, with 16 bases remaining between them. There are 15 residues in the CDR3.

Only a few counts were recorded for this clonotype. The chain links TRBV4-2 to TRBJ1-2; the D gene is possibly TRBD1 (6 bases). The germline CDR1 and CDR2 sequences are LGHNA and YNFKEQ. V lost 4 bases to trimming and J lost 4 bases, with 16 bases between them. CDR3 length: 15 amino acids. The CDR3 bases are TGTGCCAGCAGCCGGAGCTCTGGACAGTTCTATGGCTACACCTTC. This codes for CASSRSSGQFYGYTF.

This clonotype was observed many times. This chain links TRBV12-3 or TRBV12-4 with TRBJ1-1; D is ambiguous. CDR3 size: 10 residues. The CDR3 DNA is TGTGCTTCGGGGAACACTGAAGCTTTCTTT. Protein sequence: CASGNTEAFF.

A few counts support this clonotype. This sequence joins TRBV7-9 and TRBJ2-6; D possibly corresponds to TRBD2 (6 bases). The germline V gene has CDR1 SEHNR and CDR2 FQNEAQ (reference sequence). The CDR3 is 18 amino acids. Trimming pared 3 bases from V and 0 bases from J, leaving 15 bases between. The CDR3 bases are TGTGCCAGCAGCTTTCCCGGGGGACCCAGCTCTGGGGCCAACGTCCTGACTTTC. Its protein product is CASSFPGGPSSGANVLTF.

This clonotype was seen just once. Mismatch with germline at one junction end may stem from a read error. The genes are TRBV7-2 and TRBJ2-4; D gene uncertain. Germline V gene sequence: CDR1 SGHTA, CDR2 FQGNSA. The CDR3 consists of 13 residues. CDR3 sequence (DNA): TGTGCCAGCAGCTTAGGTGGTGTTGACATTCATTACTTC. It codes for CASSLGGVDIHYF.

J is TRBJ2-1 and V is TRBV5-1; 8 bases match TRBD2. The germline V gene has CDR1 SGHRS and CDR2 YFSETQ. CDR3 length equals 18 residues. Germline trimming cut 2 bases from V and 5 bases from J; bases unmatched to any gene: 15. As DNA, the CDR3 is TGCGCCAGCAGCTTTTACCGTGGGCGCGGGGGGATTGACAATGAGCAGTTCTTC. Protein sequence: CASSFYRGRGGIDNEQFF.

Concerning this clonotype itself: A single base separates this from a much larger clone, so it may be a read error. This chain connects TRBV11-2 to TRBJ1-2, with D perhaps matching TRBD1 (5 bases). Germline V lookup: CDR1 SGHAT, CDR2 FQNNGV. This CDR3 comprises 12 residues. V was shortened by 5 bases and J by 6 bases, with 10 bases between the two germline ends. The CDR3 region has the DNA TGTGCCAGCAGCGGGGGAAACCATGGCTACACCTTC. It is translated as CASSGGNHGYTF.

The J gene is TRBJ2-1, the V gene TRBV6-2 or TRBV6-3; D uncertain. The CDR3 covers 15 residues. CDR1 MNHEY and CDR2 SVGEGT come from the germline V gene. V lost 6 bases to trimming and J lost 0 bases, with 12 bases between them. The CDR3 sequence is CASSNSPSSYNEQFF. The CDR3 DNA reads TGTGCCAGCAGCAACTCCCCGAGCTCCTACAATGAGCAGTTCTTC.

The chain uses TRBV10-3 and TRBJ1-1; D call uncertain. Germline-derived CDR1 and CDR2 are ENHRY and SYGVKD. There are 15 residues in the CDR3. V lost 1 base to trimming and J lost 3 bases, with 12 bases between them. The DNA of the CDR3 is TGTGCCATCAGTGAGTTGCAGGCCGGGTACACTGAAGCTTTCTTT. This translates into CAISELQAGYTEAFF.